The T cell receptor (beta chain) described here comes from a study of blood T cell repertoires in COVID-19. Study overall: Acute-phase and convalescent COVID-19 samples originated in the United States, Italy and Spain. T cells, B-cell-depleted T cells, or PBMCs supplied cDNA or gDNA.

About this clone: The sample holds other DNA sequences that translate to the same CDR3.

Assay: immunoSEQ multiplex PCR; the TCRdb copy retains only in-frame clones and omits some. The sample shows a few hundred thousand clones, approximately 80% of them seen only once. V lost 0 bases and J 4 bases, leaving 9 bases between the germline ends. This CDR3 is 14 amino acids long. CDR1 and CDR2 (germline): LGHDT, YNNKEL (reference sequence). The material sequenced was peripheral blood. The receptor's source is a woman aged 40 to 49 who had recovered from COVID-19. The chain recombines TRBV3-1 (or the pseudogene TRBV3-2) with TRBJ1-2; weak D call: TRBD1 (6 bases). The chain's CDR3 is CASSQDGGGYGYTF. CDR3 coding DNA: TGTGCCAGCAGCCAAGATGGGGGCGGCTATGGCTACACCTTC.